This T cell receptor (beta chain) was sequenced for a study of T cells expressing NK-cell markers. Notes on the study in general: Similarly, these clonotypes led the CD3+CD56-NKG2C+ fraction as well in four donors.

TCRdb reprocessed the 5' RACE reads; each CDR3 protein has one entry and no DNA is given. The sample features 500,000 or so distinct CDR3 sequences, with around 3.3% in its top ten. CDR1 is LGHDT, CDR2 YNNKEL, per germline (reference sequence). This CDR3 region has 15 residues. A remark on this clonotype: Its specificity is unknown.

V usage is TRBV3-1 and J usage is TRBJ1-6. The receptor was derived from a young man in good health. Sequenced sample: blood T cells: a sorted CD56 or NKG2C T cell subset, CD4+ or CD8+ T cells, or bulk PBMC T cells (not recorded which). The CDR3 spells CASSQGAVGNSPLHF.